This TCR beta chain derives from a study of blood T cells in healthy people across ages. Study background: About one barcoded TCR beta cDNA was captured per two T cells.

The CDR3 runs to 15 residues. Germline CDR1 reads MGHRA; CDR2 reads YSYEKL. Sample-barcoded 5' priming and a J-beta primer mix drove a second PCR of about 6 to 12 cycles. TCRdb re-called the 5' RACE reads through MiXCR, storing one row per CDR3 protein. The sample includes more than 900,000 distinct CDR3 sequences, under 30% of them seen just once. This clonotype was recorded a few times. One end of the junction varies from germline; a read error may be responsible. This same sample was also part of a study on T cells of mothers and their children. Turning to that study: Both sample barcodes and 2-4 random nucleotides came from the M1S primer of the second PCR.

The TCR comes from a girl under 10 years old in good health. The chain combines TRBV4-1 with TRBJ2-5; TRBD2 might be the D (5 bases). Source material: blood. CDR3 protein: CASSPQRLSYNERFF. CDR3 coding DNA: TGCGCCAGCAGCCCCCAACGACTTTCCTACAATGAGCGGTTCTTC.